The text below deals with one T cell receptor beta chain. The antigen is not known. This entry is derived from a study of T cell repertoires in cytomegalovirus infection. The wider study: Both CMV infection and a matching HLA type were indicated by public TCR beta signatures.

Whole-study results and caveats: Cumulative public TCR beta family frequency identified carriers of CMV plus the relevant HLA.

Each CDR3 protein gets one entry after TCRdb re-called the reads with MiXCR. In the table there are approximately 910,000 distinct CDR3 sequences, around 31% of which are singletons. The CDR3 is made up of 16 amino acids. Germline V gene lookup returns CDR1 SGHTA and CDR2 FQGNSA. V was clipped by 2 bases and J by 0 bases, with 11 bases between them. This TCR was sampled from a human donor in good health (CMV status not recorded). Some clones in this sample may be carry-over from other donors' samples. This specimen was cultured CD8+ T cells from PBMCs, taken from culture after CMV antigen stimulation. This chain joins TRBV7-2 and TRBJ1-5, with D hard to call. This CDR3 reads CASSLSPSDSNQPQHF. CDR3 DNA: TGTGCCAGCAGCTTAAGCCCGTCAGATAGCAATCAGCCCCAGCATTTT. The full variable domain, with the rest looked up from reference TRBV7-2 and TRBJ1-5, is GAGVSQSPSNKVTEKGKDVELRCDPISGHTALYWYRQSLGQGLEFLIYFQGNSAPDKSGLPSDRFSAERTGGSVSTLTIQRTQQEDSAVYLCASSLSPSDSNQPQHFGDGTRLSIL.